The source of this TCR beta chain is a study of breast tumors, draining lymph nodes, adjacent tissues (dated by TCRdb to 2016 to 2018). Regarding the complete study: In breast cancer patients, the study compared the TCR beta repertoires of tumor, adjacent nontumor tissue and axillary lymph nodes. In human breast cancer, the study set out to assess how tumor, surrounding tissue and draining lymph node repertoires relate to one another and whether T cells might be exchanged between them.

Lymph node samples were obtained from the axillary draining lymph nodes of breast cancer patients. This clonotype was found many times. The antigen it recognizes is unknown. Base qualities are not recorded, but no much larger clone differs from it by a single base. These reads were obtained on an Illumina HiSeq 2000. Multiplex PCR amplification was used to build the TCR beta chain libraries. The amplified TCR beta chain products were analyzed by high-throughput sequencing. TCRdb trimmed public reads at Q25 via fastp, called clones via MiXCR and kept in-frame beta chains. Here each entry gathers all rows of one CDR3 protein and keeps the most common genes and DNA. This sample comprises around 230,000 distinct CDR3 sequences, under 40% of them detected only once. The ten largest clonotypes hold about 3.9% of the sample. Overall study results and their limits: Tumor and nontumor tissue repertoires were significantly more similar in luminal-like than in basal-like breast cancer. Tumor T-cell repertoires showed less diversity than lymph node repertoires and more diversity than nontumor tissue repertoires, and tumor T-cell repertoires showed preferential V and J gene usage. Rather than being directly demonstrated, the conclusion that tumor T cells originate in lymph nodes was presented as consistent with a hypothesis. The data were judged consistent with most tumor T cells deriving from the lymph node and then expanding within tumor tissue.

The germline V gene (reference sequence) supplies CDR1 LNHDA and CDR2 SQIVND. From its cysteine to its phenylalanine, the CDR3 spans 17 amino acids. The DNA shown is the 51-base CDR3, in frame from base 1. The junction carries 24 bases between V and J, which are trimmed by 6 bases and 5 bases respectively. The clonotype originates from a female donor with breast cancer. Some clones in this sample may be carry-over from other donors' samples. The sequence links TRBV19 to TRBJ2-3; matching of 6 bases hints at TRBD2 as the D gene. Material: axillary lymph node tissue. The CDR3 is CASRERAGTPAVDTQYF. The nucleotides read TGTGCCAGTAGGGAACGAGCCGGGACTCCGGCGGTAGATACGCAGTATTTT.